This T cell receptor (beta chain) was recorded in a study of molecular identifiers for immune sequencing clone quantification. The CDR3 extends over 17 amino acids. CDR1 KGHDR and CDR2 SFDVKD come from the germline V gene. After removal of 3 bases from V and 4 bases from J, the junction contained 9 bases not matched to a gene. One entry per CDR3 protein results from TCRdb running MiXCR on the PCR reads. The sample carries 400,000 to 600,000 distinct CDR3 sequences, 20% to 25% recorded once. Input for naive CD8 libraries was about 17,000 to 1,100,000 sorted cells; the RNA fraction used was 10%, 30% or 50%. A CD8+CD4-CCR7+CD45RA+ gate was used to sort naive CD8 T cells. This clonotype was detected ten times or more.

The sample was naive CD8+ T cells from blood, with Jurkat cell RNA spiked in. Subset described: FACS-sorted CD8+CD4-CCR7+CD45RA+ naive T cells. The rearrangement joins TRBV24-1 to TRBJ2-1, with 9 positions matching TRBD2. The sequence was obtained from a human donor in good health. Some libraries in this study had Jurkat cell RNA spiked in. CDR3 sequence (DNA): TGTGCCACCAGTGATGCGGCTAGCGGGATATCATACAATGAGCAGTTCTTC. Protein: CATSDAASGISYNEQFF.